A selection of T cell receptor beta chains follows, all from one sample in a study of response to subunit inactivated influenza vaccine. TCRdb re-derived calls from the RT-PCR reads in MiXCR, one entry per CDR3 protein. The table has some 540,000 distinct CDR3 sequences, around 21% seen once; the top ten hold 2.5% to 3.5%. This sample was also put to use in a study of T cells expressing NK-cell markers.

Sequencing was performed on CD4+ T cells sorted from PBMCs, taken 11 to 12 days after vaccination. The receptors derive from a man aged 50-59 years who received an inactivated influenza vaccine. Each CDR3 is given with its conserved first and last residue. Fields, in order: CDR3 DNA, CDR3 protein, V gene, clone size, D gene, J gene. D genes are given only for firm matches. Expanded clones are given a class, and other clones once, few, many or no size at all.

TGTGCCAGCAGCCCAGAGGGGAGACGGGAAGAGACCCAGTACTTC | CASSPEGRREETQYF | TRBV11-1 | NA | NA | TRBJ2-5
TGCGCCAGCAGCTTGATCGCACTAGCGGGATACAATGAGCAGTTCTTC | CASSLIALAGYNEQFF | TRBV5-1 | few | TRBD2 | TRBJ2-1
TGCGCCAGCAGCCAAGATCACGGCCTCTATGGCTACACCTTC | CASSQDHGLYGYTF | TRBV4-3 | NA | NA | TRBJ1-2
TGCGCCAGCAGCTTGCGGCCCACAGGGGTCTACGAGCAGTACTTC | CASSLRPTGVYEQYF | TRBV5-1 | NA | TRBD1 | TRBJ2-7
TGTGCCAGCCGAAGGCCCGGGGGCAGGGACACTGAAGCTTTCTTT | CASRRPGGRDTEAFF | TRBV18 | NA | NA | TRBJ1-1
TGTGCCAGCAGTACACTAGCGGGGGGTTACTACGAGCAGTACTTC | CASSTLAGGYYEQYF | TRBV7-8 | NA | TRBD2 | TRBJ2-7
TGCGCCAGCAGCACCCGACCCGGGACAGGGACGGGACTAGGAGAAGAGACCCAGTACTTC | CASSTRPGTGTGLGEETQYF | TRBV5-1 | NA | NA | TRBJ2-5
TGCGCCAGCAGCCAAGAGTGGGGGGGGAACACCGGGGAGCTGTTTTTT | CASSQEWGGNTGELFF | TRBV4-3 | few | TRBD2 | TRBJ2-2
TGTGCCAGCAAATCGAGGGTGGCGGGGAAAGGGGACATTCAGTACTTC | CASKSRVAGKGDIQYF | TRBV12-3/TRBV12-4 | NA | NA | TRBJ2-4
TGCAGCGGGCTTGGTGGCAGGGGGACTGAAGCTTTCTTT | CSGLGGRGTEAFF | TRBV29-1 | many | TRBD1 | TRBJ1-1
TGCAGTGCTAGAATAGCGGGGGGGCGGGCAGATACGCAGTATTTT | CSARIAGGRADTQYF | TRBV20-1 | few | TRBD2 | TRBJ2-3
TGTGCCAGCAGCCCAGGAGAGACAGGGGGCTCCTACAATGAGCAGTTCTTC | CASSPGETGGSYNEQFF | TRBV7-6 | few | TRBD1 | TRBJ2-1
TGCAGTGCCCCCGATGATAACACCGGGGAGCTGTTTTTT | CSAPDDNTGELFF | TRBV20-1 | few | NA | TRBJ2-2
TGTGCCAGCAGTTTACTGGACGGTGGCTACACCTTC | CASSLLDGGYTF | TRBV28 | few | NA | TRBJ1-2